The entry below gives a single T cell receptor (beta chain) sequence along with its context. This receptor's antigen is unknown. No per-base quality is available; no much larger clone lies one base away. The data stem from a study of cytomegalovirus exposure and HLA in healthy donors listed by TCRdb under 2017. In terms of the full investigation: According to an earlier analysis of around 600 of the donors, about 179 million T cells yielded 95 million to 140 million unique TCR beta sequences and 276 Gb of sequence data. A later analysis re-analyzed previously published TCR beta repertoires from approximately 700 donors and added high-resolution HLA genotyping to study TCR occurrence patterns. High-throughput TCR immunosequencing, statistical association of individual TCRs with disease status, and machine learning were combined to predict cytomegalovirus infection status. The study was designed to test whether signatures of past pathogen exposure could be identified by cataloging public T cell receptors. An early release covering 500 to 750 HLA-typed donors comprised 250 to 350 gigabases of sequencing data and some 79 million unique TCR sequences. Among about 370 genotyped donors of the cohort, an average of approximately 220,000 unique TCR beta nucleotide sequences was sequenced per donor, of which about 19% were non-productive. Donor age, sex, ethnicity and CMV serostatus were compiled alongside the repertoire data. Four to six DR-DQ haplotypes were handled as single units for association and clustering, since linkage in the cohort was strong. All discovery cohort repertoires had been generated on a single sequencing platform. Both class I and class II loci were covered by HLA typing, at four-digit resolution. The study used immunosequencing to profile the T cell repertoires of approximately 640 subjects and linked those repertoires to cytomegalovirus serostatus. The number of typed donors differed by locus: about 629-630 for A, B, C, DRB1 and DQB1; approximately 530 for DQA1; about 600 for DPA1; and roughly 450 for DPB1. In a later genetic analysis, genome-wide SNP genotypes for about 55% of the 666 donors were used, and that subset was treated as a discovery cohort. The later analysis used no new phenotypic data to find candidate immune exposures, relying instead on TCR beta sequences and their occurrence across donors. An earlier analysis of 500 to 750 of the donors applied high-throughput TCR beta sequencing to assess whether each TCR beta V gene segment acted as functional or pseudogenic. A separate validation cohort of over a hundred different subjects was used in addition to the 666-subject first cohort. Of the roughly 430 genotyped donors, about 84% fell in the genetic ancestry cluster associated with self-reported Caucasian donors.

The cohort consisted of approximately 670 healthy bone marrow donors. All cohort members were sampled while nominally healthy, although unrecorded immune exposures were likely present. The donor tested CMV seropositive and was one of the 289 seropositive cohort members. Each donor provided a peripheral blood sample, and peripheral blood mononuclear cells were used for TCR beta sequencing. Genomic DNA was extracted from the blood cell samples with the Qiagen DNeasy Blood Extraction Kit. Results the study describes overall, beyond this receptor: Specific HLA alleles were associated with around 18,000 TCR beta sequences at a false discovery rate of 0.05 in a later analysis. Around 16 rarely observed V segments, including chromosome 9 orphons, were excluded from the earlier analysis of approximately 500 of the donors because counts were too low. Strong co-occurrence of HLA alleles, especially DR and DQ, made assigning TCR associations to individual alleles difficult. The sequencing pipeline was judged likely to have produced a cluster of highly shared sequence variants as a technical artifact. V-gene and J-gene trimming of TCR beta chains was associated with a missense DCLRE1C variant in a later genetic analysis, and the association was replicated in an independent cohort. Because some donors lacked HLA typing at each locus, the association tests relied only on the typed subset. The classifier was reported to diagnose cytomegalovirus status with high specificity and sensitivity in both the original and validation cohorts. Three of the identified cytomegalovirus-associated TCR beta chains were confirmed in vitro to be specific for cytomegalovirus antigens. Compared with equally common non-associated chains, HLA-associated TCR beta chains in a later analysis were more clonally expanded and had lower generation probabilities. The study listed 164 TCR beta chains as associated with cytomegalovirus. A further reported finding was that TCR beta sequences accurately predicted the HLA-A and HLA-B alleles for most subjects in the first cohort. According to a later analysis, TCR association rates differed among HLA loci, with DRB1 alleles showing the most associated TCRs and HLA-C alleles showing the fewest. A later genetic analysis reported fewer N-insertions in productive TCRs among donors in an Asian-associated ancestry cluster than the approximately 670-donor mean. A later analysis reported that several top co-occurrence clusters appeared linked to parvovirus B19, influenza, CMV and Epstein-Barr virus. Some IMGT-functional V segments, including TRBV6-2 and TRBV6-3, could not be told apart with the 87-base-pair reads, so those segments were excluded. Roughly uniform sequencing depth across donors was assumed in presence/absence analyses, although this assumption may not hold. Linkage disequilibrium might explain the correlated functional status among segregating V segments, but an unknown experimental factor could not be excluded. Only TCR beta chains were sequenced in this cohort, and the absence of alpha or paired-chain data limited detectable features. It was suggested by the authors that the approach could potentially be generalized to other disease states and immunological phenotypes. Most CMV-associated TCR beta chains appeared to be HLA-restricted in a later analysis, and the HLA associations seemed to be driven largely by CMV exposure. In an earlier analysis of roughly 560 of the donors, most TCR beta V segments were observed in productive rearrangements about 90% or about 30% of the time, broadly matching IMGT annotations. CMV serostatus was the only immune exposure information available for the cohort. Across donors, most TCR sequences were observed very rarely, whereas some public TCRs were present in many individuals.

Preparation of the library involved the immunoSEQ multiplex PCR assay. For the multiplex PCR, a mixture combining 60 forward primers for TCR Vbeta segments and 13 reverse primers for TCR Jbeta segments was used. The CDR3 region of rearranged TCR beta genes was amplified from genomic DNA by a multiplex PCR assay. The Illumina HiSeq System was used to sequence the amplified TCR beta libraries as 87-base-pair reads. The original methods were these. A later analysis counted tens of millions of unique TCR beta chains across the 550 to 700 repertoires, and some 11 million of these chains were shared by at least two donors. A nearest-neighbor algorithm error-corrected the raw reads and collapsed the reads into unique sequences, merging closely related sequences to remove PCR and sequencing errors. CDR3 sequences were aligned to IMGT reference sequences to assign V, D and J gene segments. Each retained sequence needed at least a six-nucleotide match to both a V gene segment and a J gene segment. Rearrangements were classified as productive when the CDR3 lacked stop codons and remained in frame with V and J, and all other rearrangements were classified as non-productive. CDR3 was defined by IMGT convention, running from the second conserved V-encoded cysteine to the conserved J-encoded phenylalanine. The earlier analysis of about 590 of the donors excluded sequences that lacked an unambiguous match to a single V gene segment. In an earlier analysis of approximately 590 of the donors, a V segment was called functional when productive rearrangements were above 56.7%, and segregating when the standard deviation between donors exceeded 5%. A statistical classification framework was built to diagnose cytomegalovirus status from the catalog of TCR beta chain sequences. In a later analysis, TCR nucleotide sequences were compared against IMGT/GENE-DB human TR gene sequences so that V and J genes could be assigned. Using the TCRdist pipeline, a later analysis assigned CDR3 sequences along with most-parsimonious VDJ recombination scenarios. A later analysis defined each TCR beta chain by its CDR3 amino acid sequence plus V-gene family, and excluded reads lacking a unique V-gene family. A later analysis removed roughly 590 highly shared, low-generation-probability nucleotide sequences to deal with suspected cross-contamination and a sequencing artifact. For each public chain, a later analysis derived a clonal expansion index from normalized ranks of inferred template counts within each repertoire. In a later analysis, generation probabilities were computed using a VDJ recombination model fitted to out-of-frame rearrangements, and the results were checked against IGoR. In a later analysis, hypergeometric tests were used to score TCR-TCR, TCR-HLA and TCR-CMV co-occurrence, with a repertoire-size bias correction applied to TCR pairs. To estimate false discovery rates, a later analysis permuted the HLA or CMV assignments 20 times. In a later analysis, co-occurring TCRs were grouped using DBSCAN, and TCRdist sequence similarity was added for clustering within HLA-allele-positive subsets. Repertoires with fewer than 30,000 or more than 120,000 public chains, plus five repertoires with anomalous nucleotide sharing, were excluded from co-occurrence clustering. Not all clones reach the TCRdb copy of this immuneACCESS table, which keeps in-frame sequences only. Checked studies attribute under half of the gap to unresolved V genes and leave the rest unexplained. The D gene and trimming were derived from the DNA, and the V and J assignments and clone size from that table. The sample table contains over 30,000 clones; only one count was recorded for more than 80% of them. The biggest ten clones account for 11% of the sample.

From its cysteine to its phenylalanine, the CDR3 spans 15 amino acids. The CDR3 DNA has 45 bases and is translated from base 1. The germline V gene yields ENHRY for CDR1 and SYGVKD for CDR2. Trimming accounts for 4 bases at V and 7 bases at J, while the number of junction bases matched to no gene is 8. This sequence was found in a woman aged 40 to 50 in good health and CMV-seropositive. The specimen was PBMCs. The sequence is built from TRBV10-3 and TRBJ2-7; 12 bases in between match TRBD2. This receptor carries the CDR3 CAISGTSGVLGEQYF. The DNA sequence follows: TGTGCCATCAGTGGGACTAGCGGGGTCCTCGGAGAGCAGTACTTC.